The rows below give T cell receptor beta chains drawn from one sample of a study of blood T cell repertoires in COVID-19. Profiling relied on immunoSEQ multiplex PCR, and the TCRdb table lists in-frame clones only, not all of them. The sample comprises around 200,000 clones, 65% to 80% of which are singletons, and 9.5% to 15% rests with the top ten. What was sequenced was peripheral blood. Source of these receptors: a woman between 45 and 65 years old with acute or convalescent COVID-19. Both conserved end residues are part of each CDR3. The D gene is left open where the match is weak. Clone size is not always given. Where it is, it says once, few, many or a class for expanded clones.

>.|TRBJ1-4|TRBV15|.
TGTGCCACCAGCAGAGAAGACTTGGACGGGGTTAATGAAAAACTGTTTTTT
CATSREDLDGVNEKLFF
>once|TRBJ2-1|TRBV4-1|.
TGCGCCAGCAGTCCCCATGAGAGCGCCGTCTACAATGAGCAGTTCTTC
CASSPHESAVYNEQFF
>.|TRBJ2-6|TRBV27|TRBD1
TGTGCCAGCAGTTTCAGGACAGGGGAATCTACTGGGGCCAACGTCCTGACTTTC
CASSFRTGESTGANVLTF
>.|TRBJ2-7|TRBV3-1/TRBV3-2|.
TGTGCCAGCAGCGCGACGGGTCTCAACTACGAGCAGTACTTC
CASSATGLNYEQYF
>.|TRBJ2-7|TRBV10-1|TRBD2
TGCGCCAGCAGTGAGCCAGTAGCGGGAGCGACCTACGAGCAGTACTTC
CASSEPVAGATYEQYF
>.|TRBJ2-1|TRBV18|.
TGTGCCAGCTCACCACCGTCTTCGAATGAGCAGTTCTTC
CASSPPSSNEQFF
>.|TRBJ2-2|TRBV7-2|.
TGTGCCAGCAGCTTAGAGGCGGCAAATCAGAACACCGGGGAGCTGTTTTTT
CASSLEAANQNTGELFF
>.|TRBJ2-3|TRBV5-5|.
TGTGCCAGCAGCTTGGAACCGGGAAAGCGAGCTGATACGCAGTATTTT
CASSLEPGKRADTQYF
>.|TRBJ1-6|TRBV28|TRBD1
TGTGCCAGCAGCAACCGACAGGGTCTGTATAATTCACCCCTCCACTTT
CASSNRQGLYNSPLHF
>.|TRBJ1-2|TRBV15|TRBD1
TGTGCCACCAGCACCACAGGACAGGGTCACTATGGCTACACCTTC
CATSTTGQGHYGYTF
>.|TRBJ2-3|TRBV5-4|TRBD1
TGTGCCAGCAGCCCCGCTCGCGACAGGGGCGCAAATACGCAGTATTTT
CASSPARDRGANTQYF
>.|TRBJ1-3|TRBV7-2|.
TGTGCCAGCAGCTTACGACAAACTCGTCTCCTCGGAAACACCATATATTTT
CASSLRQTRLLGNTIYF
>.|TRBJ2-1|TRBV10-3|TRBD2
TGTGCCATCAGTGAGTCAGACAAAGGACTAGCGGGGGTAAATGAGCAGTTCTTC
CAISESDKGLAGVNEQFF
>.|TRBJ2-7|TRBV2|TRBD2
TGTGCCATTGGACTAGCGAGCTACGAGCAGTACTTC
CAIGLASYEQYF
>.|TRBJ2-3|TRBV24-1|TRBD2
TGTGCCACCAGTGACCGGACTAGCGGCCCCACAGATACGCAGTATTTT
CATSDRTSGPTDTQYF
>.|TRBJ2-2|TRBV30|TRBD2
TGTGCCTGGAGTCCTGGGACTAGTACCGGGGAGCTGTTTTTT
CAWSPGTSTGELFF
>.|TRBJ1-2|TRBV28|.
TGTGCCAGCAGTTTAAGTAGCTATGGCTACACCTTC
CASSLSSYGYTF
>.|TRBJ2-4|TRBV5-1|TRBD1
TGCGCCAGCAGAAATAGGACAGGAAACATTCAGTACTTC
CASRNRTGNIQYF
>.|TRBJ2-2|TRBV2|TRBD1
TGTGCCAGCAGTGAAGACAGGGGGACCGGGGAGCTGTTTTTT
CASSEDRGTGELFF
>.|TRBJ2-3|TRBV5-1|TRBD2
TGCGCCAGCAGCGCTGGATCTAGCGGACCAGCTACGCAGTATTTT
CASSAGSSGPATQYF
>once|TRBJ1-1|TRBV7-2|TRBD1
TGTGCCAGCAGCGGAGGGGGCCCGAACACTGAAGCTTTCTTT
CASSGGGPNTEAFF
>.|TRBJ1-3|TRBV15|.
TGTGCCACCAGCGCCGGGACACCTGGAAACACCATATATTTT
CATSAGTPGNTIYF
>.|TRBJ2-7|TRBV3-1/TRBV3-2|TRBD1
TGTGCCAGCAGCCCTTACCGGGACAGGGGCTACGAGCAGTACTTC
CASSPYRDRGYEQYF
>few|TRBJ1-3|TRBV15|.
TGTGCCACCAGCAGAGACACAGAACCTGGAAACACCATATATTTT
CATSRDTEPGNTIYF
>.|TRBJ2-5|TRBV28|.
TGTGCCAGCAGTTTACCGGGAACCTTGGTGGGGACCCAGTACTTC
CASSLPGTLVGTQYF
>.|TRBJ2-3|TRBV9|.
TGTGCCAGCAGCGTAGCTGACATGAGCACAGATACGCAGTATTTT
CASSVADMSTDTQYF
>.|TRBJ1-1|TRBV27|TRBD1
TGTGCCAGCAGTTTTTTCGGGACAGGGGGAACTGAAGCTTTCTTT
CASSFFGTGGTEAFF
>once|TRBJ1-1|TRBV2|TRBD1
TGTGCCAGCCGAGGACAGGGGGGGACTGAAGTTTTCTTT
CASRGQGGTEVFF
>.|TRBJ1-1|TRBV10-3|.
TGTGCCATCAGTGTAAATGGGGGGGACACTGAAGCTTTCTTT
CAISVNGGDTEAFF
>.|TRBJ2-7|TRBV6-5|.
TGTGCCAGCAGCCGAGGCCCTGCCTACGAGCAGTACTTC
CASSRGPAYEQYF
>many|TRBJ1-2|TRBV30|.
TGTGCCTGGAGTGTAACGGGGTCCAACTATGGCTACACCTTC
CAWSVTGSNYGYTF
>.|TRBJ2-5|TRBV10-3|TRBD2
TGTGCCATCAGTGAGTCGGGGGTAGCGGGGTCCGGAGAGACCCAGTACTTC
CAISESGVAGSGETQYF
>.|TRBJ1-4|TRBV18|.
TGTGCCAGCTCACCGTCGGCAGGGCGAACTAATGAAAAACTGTTTTTT
CASSPSAGRTNEKLFF
>.|TRBJ1-6|TRBV30|TRBD1
TGTGCCTGGAGTGTCGGGACAGAAAATTCACCCCTCCACTTT
CAWSVGTENSPLHF
>.|TRBJ2-5|TRBV2|.
TGTGCCAGCGGGGGGGCAATGCAAGAGACCCAGTACTTC
CASGGAMQETQYF
>.|TRBJ1-5|TRBV15|TRBD1
TGTGCCACCAGCAGTCTCGACAGGGGTGACACTCAGCCCCAGCATTTT
CATSSLDRGDTQPQHF
>.|TRBJ2-7|TRBV28|.
TGTGCCAGCAGTTCAGTAGGGGGTTACGAGCAGTACTTC
CASSSVGGYEQYF
>.|TRBJ2-7|TRBV14|TRBD1
TGTGCCAGCAGCCAAGTTATCTGGACAGGGGCCGACGAGCAGTACTTC
CASSQVIWTGADEQYF
>.|TRBJ2-1|TRBV7-2|TRBD2
TGTGCCAGCAGCTGGGGGTTTTTGGGACTAGCGGGAGGGAATGAGCAGTTCTTC
CASSWGFLGLAGGNEQFF
>.|TRBJ1-2|TRBV11-2|.
TGTGCCAGCAGCCCTTTTGAGGGTACCTATGGCTACACCTTC
CASSPFEGTYGYTF
>once|TRBJ1-1|TRBV5-4|TRBD1
TGTGCCAGCAGCTCCGGAATCGACAGGGAGGTAGCTTTCTTT
CASSSGIDREVAFF
>few|TRBJ1-1|TRBV6-6|.
TGTGCCAGCAGTTACAGGGGGGAGGGGAAATTTGAAGCTTTCTTT
CASSYRGEGKFEAFF
>.|TRBJ1-5|TRBV7-2|.
TGTGCCAGCAGCTTATCCGGGACTGGGGTGTATCAGCCCCAGCATTTT
CASSLSGTGVYQPQHF
>few|TRBJ1-2|TRBV14|TRBD1
TGTGCCAGCAGCCAGCCCGGGACAGCTACTGGCTATGGCTACACCTTC
CASSQPGTATGYGYTF
>.|TRBJ1-6|TRBV19|TRBD1
TGTGCCAGTAGTATTCCGGGACAGGGGGTCCCGCGAGGGAATTCACCCCTCCACTTT
CASSIPGQGVPRGNSPLHF
>many|TRBJ1-1|TRBV7-2|.
TGTGCCAGCAGCTCCTCCCCCTTTAGACAGCCTAACACTGAAGCTTTCTTT
CASSSSPFRQPNTEAFF
>.|TRBJ1-1|TRBV5-1|TRBD1
TGCGCCAGCAGCCAGCGGACAGGGAAAGGCACTGAAGCTTTCTTT
CASSQRTGKGTEAFF
>.|TRBJ2-2|TRBV25-1|.
TGTGCCAGCAGTGAACCTAACACCGGGGAGCTGTTTTTT
CASSEPNTGELFF
>.|TRBJ1-1|TRBV20-1|.
TGCAGTGCTATTGAGGTTACTAACACTGAAGCTTTCTTT
CSAIEVTNTEAFF
>.|TRBJ2-1|TRBV2|.
TGTGCCAGCAGTGAAGCGGGTGGCGACAGCGACTCCTACAATGAGCAGTTCTTC
CASSEAGGDSDSYNEQFF
>.|TRBJ2-7|TRBV12-3/TRBV12-4|.
TGTGCCAGCAGCCCTCCCAGGGCCGAGCAGTACTTC
CASSPPRAEQYF
>few|TRBJ1-1|TRBV6-5|.
TGTGCCAGCAGCTACCGAAGACTTAGTTCTGAAGCTTTCTTT
CASSYRRLSSEAFF
>.|TRBJ2-3|TRBV7-2|.
TGTGCCAGCAGCTTTAGCCGGTTCACAGATACGCAGTATTTT
CASSFSRFTDTQYF
>.|TRBJ2-1|TRBV4-3|TRBD1
TGCGCCAGCAGCCAAGGTGGGGACAGACTGTACAATGAGCAGTTCTTC
CASSQGGDRLYNEQFF
>.|TRBJ1-1|TRBV6-5|.
TGTGCCAGCAGCCGGGTTGAAGCTTTCTTT
CASSRVEAFF